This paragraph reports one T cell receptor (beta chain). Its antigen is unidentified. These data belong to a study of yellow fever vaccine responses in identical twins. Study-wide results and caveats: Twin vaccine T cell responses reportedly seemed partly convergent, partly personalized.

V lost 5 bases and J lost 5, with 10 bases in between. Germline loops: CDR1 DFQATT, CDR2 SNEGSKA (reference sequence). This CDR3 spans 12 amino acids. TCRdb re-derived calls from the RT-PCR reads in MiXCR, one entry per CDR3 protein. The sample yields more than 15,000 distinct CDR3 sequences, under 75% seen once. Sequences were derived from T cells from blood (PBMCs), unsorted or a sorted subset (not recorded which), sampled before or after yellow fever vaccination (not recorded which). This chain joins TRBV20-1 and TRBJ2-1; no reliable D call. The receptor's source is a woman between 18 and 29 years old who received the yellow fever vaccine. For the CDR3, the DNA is TGCAGTGCTGAAGACGTCGACAATGAGCAGTTCTTC. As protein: CSAEDVDNEQFF.